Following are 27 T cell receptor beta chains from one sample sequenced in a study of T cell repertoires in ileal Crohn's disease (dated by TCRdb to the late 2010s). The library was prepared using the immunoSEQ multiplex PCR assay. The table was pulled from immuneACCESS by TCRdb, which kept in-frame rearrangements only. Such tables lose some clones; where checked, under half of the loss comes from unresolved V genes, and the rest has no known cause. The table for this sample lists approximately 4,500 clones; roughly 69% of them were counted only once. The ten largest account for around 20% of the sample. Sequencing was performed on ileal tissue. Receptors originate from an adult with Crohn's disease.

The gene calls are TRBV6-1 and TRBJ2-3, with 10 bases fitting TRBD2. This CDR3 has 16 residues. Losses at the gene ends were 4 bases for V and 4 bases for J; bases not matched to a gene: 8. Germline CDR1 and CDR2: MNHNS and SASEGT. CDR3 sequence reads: CASSGWTSGLSDTQYF. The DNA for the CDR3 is TGTGCCAGCAGTGGCTGGACTAGCGGCCTTTCAGATACGCAGTATTTT.

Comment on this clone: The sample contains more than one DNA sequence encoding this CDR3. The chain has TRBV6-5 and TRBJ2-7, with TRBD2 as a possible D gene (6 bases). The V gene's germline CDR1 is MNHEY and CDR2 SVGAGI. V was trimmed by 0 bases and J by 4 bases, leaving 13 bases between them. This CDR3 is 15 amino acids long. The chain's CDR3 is CASSYSFTSSYEQYF. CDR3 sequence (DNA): TGTGCCAGCAGTTACTCGTTTACTAGCAGTTACGAGCAGTACTTC.

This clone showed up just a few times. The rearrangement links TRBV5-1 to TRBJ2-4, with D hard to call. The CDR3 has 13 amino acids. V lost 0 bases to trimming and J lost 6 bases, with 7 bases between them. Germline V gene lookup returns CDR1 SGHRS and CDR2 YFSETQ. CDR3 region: CASSLDQRNIQYF. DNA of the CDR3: TGCGCCAGCAGCTTGGATCAGCGAAACATTCAGTACTTC.

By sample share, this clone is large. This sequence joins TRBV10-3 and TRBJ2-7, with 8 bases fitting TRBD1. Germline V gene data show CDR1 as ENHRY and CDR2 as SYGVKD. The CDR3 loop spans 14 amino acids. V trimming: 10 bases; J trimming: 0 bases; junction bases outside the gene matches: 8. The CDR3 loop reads CATRTGGSSYEQYF. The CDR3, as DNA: TGTGCCACCAGAACAGGGGGTTCCTCCTACGAGCAGTACTTC.

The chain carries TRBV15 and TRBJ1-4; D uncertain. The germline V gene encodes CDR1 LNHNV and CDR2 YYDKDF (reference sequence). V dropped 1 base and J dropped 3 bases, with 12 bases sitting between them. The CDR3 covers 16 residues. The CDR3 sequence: CATSRVSGYSNEKLFF. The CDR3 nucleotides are TGTGCCACCAGCAGAGTTTCAGGATATTCTAATGAAAAACTGTTTTTT.

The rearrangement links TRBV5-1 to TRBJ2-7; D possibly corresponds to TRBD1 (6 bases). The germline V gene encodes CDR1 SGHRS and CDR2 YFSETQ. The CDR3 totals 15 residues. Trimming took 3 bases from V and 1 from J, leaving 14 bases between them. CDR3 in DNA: TGCGCCAGCAGCTCAGGGGATCCGCTATCCTACGAGCAGTACTTC. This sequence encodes CASSSGDPLSYEQYF.

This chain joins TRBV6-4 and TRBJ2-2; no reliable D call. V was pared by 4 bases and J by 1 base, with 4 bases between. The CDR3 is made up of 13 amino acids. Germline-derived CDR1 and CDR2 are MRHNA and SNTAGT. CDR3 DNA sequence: TGTGCCAGCAGTGGAGGGAACACCGGGGAGCTGTTTTTT. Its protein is CASSGGNTGELFF.

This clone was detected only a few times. The CDR3 loop reads CAWSAVPSGGNQPQHF. CDR3 in DNA: TGTGCCTGGAGCGCGGTCCCGAGTGGTGGCAATCAGCCCCAGCATTTT. V gene TRBV30 combines with J gene TRBJ1-5; D unclear. Germline lookup yields CDR1 GTSNPN and CDR2 SVGIG (reference sequence). The CDR3 length is 16 residues. Trimming removed 3 bases from V and 2 bases from J, with 17 bases in between.

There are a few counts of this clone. DNA for the CDR3: TGTGCCAGCAGTGAAGCGGGACAGGGAGCAGGAAACACCATATATTTT. Protein sequence: CASSEAGQGAGNTIYF. The chain has TRBV6-1 and TRBJ1-3; 9 nucleotides agree with TRBD1. The CDR3 loop spans 16 amino acids. The junction had 4 bases not matched to a gene; V was cut back by 0 bases and J by 4 bases. Per the germline V gene, CDR1 is MNHNS and CDR2 is SASEGT.

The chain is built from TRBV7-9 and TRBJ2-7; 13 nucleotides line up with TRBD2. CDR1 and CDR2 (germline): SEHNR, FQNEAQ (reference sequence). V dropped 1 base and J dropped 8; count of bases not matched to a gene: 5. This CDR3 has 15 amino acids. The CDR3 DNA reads TGTGCCAGCAGCTTAGGTGGACTAGCGGGAGCACAGCAGTACTTC. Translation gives CASSLGGLAGAQQYF.

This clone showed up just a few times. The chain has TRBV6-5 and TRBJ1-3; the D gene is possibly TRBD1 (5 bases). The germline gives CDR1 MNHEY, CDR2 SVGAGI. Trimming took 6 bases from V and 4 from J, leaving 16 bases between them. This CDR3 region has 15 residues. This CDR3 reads CASSLTPGVGNTIYF. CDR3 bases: TGTGCCAGCAGCCTGACCCCGGGGGTGGGAAACACCATATATTTT.

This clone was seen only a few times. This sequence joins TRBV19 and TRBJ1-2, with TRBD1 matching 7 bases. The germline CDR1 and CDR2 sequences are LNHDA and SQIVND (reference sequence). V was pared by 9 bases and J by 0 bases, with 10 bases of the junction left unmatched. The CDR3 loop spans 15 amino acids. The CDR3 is CASHPGTETNYGYTF. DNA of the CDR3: TGTGCCAGCCACCCAGGGACAGAGACTAACTATGGCTACACCTTC.

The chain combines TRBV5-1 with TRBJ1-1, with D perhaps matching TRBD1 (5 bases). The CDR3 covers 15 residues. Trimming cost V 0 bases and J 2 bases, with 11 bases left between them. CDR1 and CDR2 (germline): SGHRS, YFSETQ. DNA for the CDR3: TGCGCCAGCAGCTTGGAAGGGGTAGAAAACACTGAAGCTTTCTTT. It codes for CASSLEGVENTEAFF.

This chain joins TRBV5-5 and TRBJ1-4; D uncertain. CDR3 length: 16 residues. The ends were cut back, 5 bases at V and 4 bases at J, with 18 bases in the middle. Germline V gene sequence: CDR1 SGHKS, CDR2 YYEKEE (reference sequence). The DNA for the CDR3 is TGTGCCAGCAGTTATACCCCCGGGAACAGTAATGAAAAACTGTTTTTT. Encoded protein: CASSYTPGNSNEKLFF.

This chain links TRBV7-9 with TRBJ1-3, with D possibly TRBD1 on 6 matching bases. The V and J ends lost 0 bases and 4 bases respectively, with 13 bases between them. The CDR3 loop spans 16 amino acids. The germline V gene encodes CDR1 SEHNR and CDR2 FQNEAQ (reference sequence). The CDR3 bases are TGTGCCAGCAGCTTAGCCACAGGGTGGAAAGGAAACACCATATATTTT. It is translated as CASSLATGWKGNTIYF.

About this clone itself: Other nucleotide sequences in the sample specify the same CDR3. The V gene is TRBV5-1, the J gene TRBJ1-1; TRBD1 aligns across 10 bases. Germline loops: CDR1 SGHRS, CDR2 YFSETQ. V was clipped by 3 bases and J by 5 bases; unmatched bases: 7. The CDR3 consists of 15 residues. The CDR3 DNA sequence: TGCGCCAGCAGCTCGCGGACAGGGGGTGGAACTGAAGCTTTCTTT. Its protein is CASSSRTGGGTEAFF.

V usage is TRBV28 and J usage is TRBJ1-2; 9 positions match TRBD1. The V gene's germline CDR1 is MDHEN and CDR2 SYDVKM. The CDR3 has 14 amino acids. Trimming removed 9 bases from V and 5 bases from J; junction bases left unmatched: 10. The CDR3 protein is CASSGTGTSYGYTF. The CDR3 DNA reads TGTGCCAGTTCCGGGACAGGGACGAGTTATGGCTACACCTTC.

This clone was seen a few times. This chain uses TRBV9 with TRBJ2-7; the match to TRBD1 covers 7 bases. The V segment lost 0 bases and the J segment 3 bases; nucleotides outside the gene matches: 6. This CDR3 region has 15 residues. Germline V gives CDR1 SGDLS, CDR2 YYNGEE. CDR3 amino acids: CASSVAQGIGYEQYF. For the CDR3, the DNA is TGTGCCAGCAGCGTAGCACAGGGGATAGGCTACGAGCAGTACTTC.

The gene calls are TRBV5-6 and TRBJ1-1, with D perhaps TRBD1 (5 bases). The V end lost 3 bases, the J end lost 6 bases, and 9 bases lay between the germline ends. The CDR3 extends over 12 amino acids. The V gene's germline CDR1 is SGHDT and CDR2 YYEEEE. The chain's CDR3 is CASSSGRAEAFF. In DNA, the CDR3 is TGTGCCAGCAGCTCAGGGAGGGCTGAAGCTTTCTTT.

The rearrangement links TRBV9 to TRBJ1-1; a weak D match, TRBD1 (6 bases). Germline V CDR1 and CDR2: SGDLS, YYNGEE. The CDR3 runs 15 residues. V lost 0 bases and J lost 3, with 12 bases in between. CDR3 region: CASSVVGGLDTEAFF. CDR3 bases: TGTGCCAGCAGCGTAGTGGGGGGGCTGGACACTGAAGCTTTCTTT.

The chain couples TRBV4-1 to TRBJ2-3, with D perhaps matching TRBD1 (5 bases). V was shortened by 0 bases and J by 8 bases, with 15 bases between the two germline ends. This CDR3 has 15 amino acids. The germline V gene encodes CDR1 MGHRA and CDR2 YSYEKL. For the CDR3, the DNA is TGCGCCAGCAGCCAAGAGGTAGGGGTCGGGCGTACGCAGTATTTT. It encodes CASSQEVGVGRTQYF.

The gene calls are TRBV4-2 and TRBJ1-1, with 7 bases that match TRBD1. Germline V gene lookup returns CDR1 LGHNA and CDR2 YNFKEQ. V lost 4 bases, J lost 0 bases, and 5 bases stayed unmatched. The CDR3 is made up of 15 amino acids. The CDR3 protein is CASSRPGQMNTEAFF. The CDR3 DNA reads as TGTGCCAGCAGCCGACCGGGACAGATGAACACTGAAGCTTTCTTT.

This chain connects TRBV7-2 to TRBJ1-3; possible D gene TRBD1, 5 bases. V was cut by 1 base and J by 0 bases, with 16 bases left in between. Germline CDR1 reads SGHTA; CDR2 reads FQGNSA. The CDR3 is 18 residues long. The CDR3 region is CASSLGVPGLISGNTIYF. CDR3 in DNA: TGTGCCAGCAGCTTAGGGGTCCCAGGGCTTATCTCTGGAAACACCATATATTTT.

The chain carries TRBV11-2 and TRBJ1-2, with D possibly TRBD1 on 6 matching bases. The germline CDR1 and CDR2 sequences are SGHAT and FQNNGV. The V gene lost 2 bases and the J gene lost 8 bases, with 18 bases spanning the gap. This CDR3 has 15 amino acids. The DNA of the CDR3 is TGTGCCAGCAGCTTATCCGGCAGGGGCTGGGGGGGCTACACCTTC. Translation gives CASSLSGRGWGGYTF.

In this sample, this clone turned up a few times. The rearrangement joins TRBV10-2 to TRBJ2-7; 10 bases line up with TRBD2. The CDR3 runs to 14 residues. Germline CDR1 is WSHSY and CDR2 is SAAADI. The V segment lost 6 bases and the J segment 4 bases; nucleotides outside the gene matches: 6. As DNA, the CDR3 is TGCGCCAGCAGAGAGCGGGAGGGCCGTTACGAGCAGTACTTC. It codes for CASREREGRYEQYF.

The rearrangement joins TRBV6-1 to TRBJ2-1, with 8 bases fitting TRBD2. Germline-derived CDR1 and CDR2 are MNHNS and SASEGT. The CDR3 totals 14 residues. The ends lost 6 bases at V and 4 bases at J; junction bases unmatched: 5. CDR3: CASRTGTRYNEQFF. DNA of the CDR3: TGTGCCAGCAGGACCGGGACTAGATACAATGAGCAGTTCTTC.

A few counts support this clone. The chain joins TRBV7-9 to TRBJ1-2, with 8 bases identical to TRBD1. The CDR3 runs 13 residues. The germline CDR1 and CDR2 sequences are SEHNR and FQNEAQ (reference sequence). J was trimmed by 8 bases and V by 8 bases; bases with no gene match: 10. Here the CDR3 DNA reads TGTGCCAGCTCCCTAGCAGGGGGCTGGGGCTACACCTTC. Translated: CASSLAGGWGYTF.